This T cell receptor beta chain was profiled in a study of blood T cell repertoires in COVID-19. The method was immunoSEQ multiplex PCR; TCRdb's version includes in-frame clones alone and lacks a portion of them. The repertoire holds 15,000 to 20,000 clones, with around 83% as singletons. Material: peripheral blood. The receptor comes from a man between 65 and 79 years old with acute or convalescent COVID-19.

CDR3 nucleotides: TGTGCCAGCTCACCACCGGGCGGGGTGCTCAACACTGAAGCTTTCTTT. Encoded protein: CASSPPGGVLNTEAFF. The V call is TRBV18, the J call TRBJ1-1; D uncertain. The V end lost 0 bases, the J end lost 2 bases, and 13 bases lay between the germline ends. CDR1 is KGHSH, CDR2 LQKENI, per germline. CDR3 length equals 16 residues.